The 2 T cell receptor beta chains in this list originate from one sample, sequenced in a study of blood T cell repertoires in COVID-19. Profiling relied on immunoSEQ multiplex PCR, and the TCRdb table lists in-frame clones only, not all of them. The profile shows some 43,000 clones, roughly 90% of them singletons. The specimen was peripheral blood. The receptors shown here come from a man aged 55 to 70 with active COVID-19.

CDR3 region: CASNPRRDRVKNGYTF. CDR3 in DNA: TGTGCCAGTAATCCCCGGCGCGACAGGGTTAAGAATGGCTACACCTTC. This chain joins TRBV19 and TRBJ1-2; TRBD1 matches at 7 bases. Germline V gene lookup returns CDR1 LNHDA and CDR2 SQIVND (reference sequence). CDR3 length: 16 amino acids. J gave up 6 bases and V 7 bases, and 17 bases lay outside the gene matches.

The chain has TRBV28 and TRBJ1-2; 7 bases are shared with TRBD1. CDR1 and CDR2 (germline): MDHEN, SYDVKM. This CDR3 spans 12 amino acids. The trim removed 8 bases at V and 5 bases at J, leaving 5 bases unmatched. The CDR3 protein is CASQGGVYGYTF. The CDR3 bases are TGTGCCAGCCAGGGGGGCGTATATGGCTACACCTTC.